This TCR beta chain is from a study of T-cell reconstitution after alpha-beta-depleted transplantation in children. Ten or more counts support this clonotype. Germline CDR1 PRHDT, CDR2 FYEKMQ (reference sequence). Trimming removed 5 bases from V and 1 base from J, with 14 bases in between. The CDR3 consists of 15 residues. Unique molecular identifiers were used in preparing the TCRbeta library. From the PCR reads, TCRdb called clonotypes with MiXCR, one entry per CDR3 protein. The sample records 250,000 or so distinct CDR3 sequences, approximately 8% being singletons. This sample comprised PBMCs, mostly from graft donor cells, obtained 180 days after TCRalphabeta/CD19-depleted stem cell transplant. V and J are TRBV13 and TRBJ1-2; D is perhaps TRBD1 (6 bases). The receptor comes from a male patient younger than 18 who had a stem cell transplant for acute lymphoblastic leukemia, so the T cells may come from the graft donor. CDR3 residues: CASSADRLSNYGYTF. The CDR3 DNA is TGTGCCAGCAGCGCCGACAGGCTAAGTAACTATGGCTACACCTTC.